This T cell receptor beta chain was observed in a study of CXCR3-negative and CXCR3-positive naive CD8 T cells (dated by TCRdb to between 2018 and 2021). Turning to the overall study: Approximately 140 million TRB reads were obtained in total, roughly 1.5 +/- 0.3 million reads per library. Data from 11 donors, pooled across two independent experiments, went into the diversity and physicochemical repertoire analyses. The TRBV-TRBJ cluster analysis covered naive subsets from about 5 donors and memory cells from 3 donors.

Each CD8+ T cell subset was flow-sorted in triplicate, and around 320,000 cells per subset were placed directly into RLT lysis buffer. To keep memory contaminants out, a stringent definition of naive CD8+ T cells was applied: CD45RO-CCR7+CD27+CD95-. Using standard density gradient centrifugation, peripheral blood mononuclear cells were isolated from buffy coats. Naive CXCR3-negative and CXCR3-positive CD8+ T cells were flow-sorted using a FACSAria III. Total RNA was extracted from sorted cells with an RNeasy Mini Kit. Data came from a NextSeq 550. The Human TCR Profiling Kit (MiLaboratory) was used to make UMI-labeled 5' RACE TRB cDNA libraries. cDNA synthesis used the entire amount of extracted RNA, and PCR amplification then used the entire amount of cDNA produced. Libraries were prepared in parallel with an identical number of PCR cycles. The paper's data handling went like this. With a requirement of at least two reads per UMI, MIGEC and MiXCR extracted about 50,000 +/- 10,000 unique UMI-labeled TRB cDNA molecules per library. Each library averaged about 40,000 +/- 10,000 functional in-frame TRB CDR3 nucleotide clonotypes without stop codons. After downsampling to 5000 UMI-labeled TRB molecules per sample, diversity metrics such as normalized Shannon-Wiener and Chao1 were calculated in VDJtools. VDJtools computed clonotype-size-weighted physicochemical properties of the central five CDR3 residues: interaction energy, strength, volume and Kidera factor 4. TCRdb reprocessed the raw reads; every CDR3 protein sequence is a single record, and DNA is not supplied. The V and J calls, along with clone size, are taken from TCRdb and not from the paper's own processing. This specimen's table enumerates more than 80,000 distinct CDR3 sequences. The ten largest make up nearly 0.85% of the sample.

According to the germline V gene, CDR1 reads MNHEY and CDR2 reads SVGEGT. From its cysteine to its phenylalanine, the CDR3 spans 14 amino acids. No DNA was logged. Turning to this clonotype: Its antigen has not been determined.

On the study overall, not on this receptor specifically: Because surface CD5, which is linked to self-reactivity in mice, was comparable between the naive subsets, TCR interaction strength was also inferred from the physicochemical properties of TRB CDR3s. TRBV-TRBJ usage was similar between naive CXCR3-negative and CXCR3-positive cells from the same donor, while memory cells showed distinct patterns. Comparably high repertoire diversity was found in both naive subsets, whereas much lower repertoire diversity was found in memory CD8+ T cells. Compared with CXCR3-negative naive cells, CXCR3-positive naive cells had TRB CDR3s with higher hydrophobicity (lower Kidera factor 4), lower energy, and higher strength and volume indices. CXCR3 expression partially decreased after cryopreservation, so most assays used freshly isolated PBMCs.

Material for sequencing was naive CXCR3+ CD8+ T cells from blood. Sample cell subset or site, as interpreted from the label and publication: CD45RO-CCR7+CD27+CD95- naive CD8+ T cells expressing CXCR3 (TNR3+). This chain is built from TRBV6-2 or TRBV6-3 and TRBJ2-5. This TCR derives from a human donor in good health. Some clones in this sample may be carry-over from other donors' samples. The CDR3 corresponds to CASSQVRIQETQYF.